This T cell receptor beta chain was captured in a study of blood T cell repertoires in COVID-19. Background on the study: The United States, Italy and Spain were the sources of the acute and convalescent COVID-19 samples. The cDNA or gDNA used as material had been derived from T cells, B-cell-depleted T cells, or PBMCs.

The trim removed 6 bases at V and 7 bases at J, leaving 13 bases unmatched. The germline gives CDR1 SGHTA, CDR2 FQGNSA. The CDR3 length is 16 residues. Authors' analysis steps: Estimates of nucleated cell counts were drawn from the amplification of reference gene primers. The repertoire was sequenced with immunoSEQ multiplex PCR; TCRdb's copy has only in-frame clones and lacks some. From that table come the V and J calls and clone size; the DNA was used to work out D and trimming. The sample contains some 110,000 clones, more than 80% of which appear only once. The chain recombines TRBV7-2 with TRBJ1-5; 9 bases map to TRBD1. This receptor was taken from a woman in her 70s with acute or convalescent COVID-19. The sample consisted of peripheral blood. The CDR3 loop reads CASSSRAGTGIQPQHF. CDR3 sequence (DNA): TGTGCCAGCAGTTCCCGGGCCGGGACAGGGATACAGCCCCAGCATTTT.